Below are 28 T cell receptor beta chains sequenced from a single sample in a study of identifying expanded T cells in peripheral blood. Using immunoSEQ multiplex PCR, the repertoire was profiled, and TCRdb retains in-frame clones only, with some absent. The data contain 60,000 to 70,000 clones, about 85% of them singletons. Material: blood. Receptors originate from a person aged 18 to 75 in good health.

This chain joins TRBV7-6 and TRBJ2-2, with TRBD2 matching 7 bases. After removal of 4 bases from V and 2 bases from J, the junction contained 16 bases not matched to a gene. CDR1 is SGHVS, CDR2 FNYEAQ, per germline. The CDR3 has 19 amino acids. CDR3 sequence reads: CASSSISSGGLINTGELFF. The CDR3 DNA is TGTGCCAGCAGCTCTATCTCGTCGGGGGGACTAATAAACACCGGGGAGCTGTTTTTT.

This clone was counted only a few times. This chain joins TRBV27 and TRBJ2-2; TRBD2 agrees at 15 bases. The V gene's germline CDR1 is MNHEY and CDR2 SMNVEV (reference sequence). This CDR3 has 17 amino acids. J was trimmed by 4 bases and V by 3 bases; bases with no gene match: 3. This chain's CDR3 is CASSFGTSGGFTGELFF. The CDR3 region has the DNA TGTGCCAGCAGTTTCGGGACTAGCGGGGGGTTCACCGGGGAGCTGTTTTTT.

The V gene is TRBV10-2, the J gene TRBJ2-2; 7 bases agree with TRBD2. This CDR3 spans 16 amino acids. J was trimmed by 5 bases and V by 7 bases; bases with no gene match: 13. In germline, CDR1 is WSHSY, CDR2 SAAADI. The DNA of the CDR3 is TGCGCCAGCACCCTGGGTCGGGAGGACCCGACCGGGGAGCTGTTTTTT. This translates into CASTLGREDPTGELFF.

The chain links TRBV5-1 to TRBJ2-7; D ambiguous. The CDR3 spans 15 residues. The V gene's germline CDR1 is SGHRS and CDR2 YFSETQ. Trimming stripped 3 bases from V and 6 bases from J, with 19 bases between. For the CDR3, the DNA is TGCGCCAGCAGCTCCACGACGGTGGTAGGTGGCGAGCAGTACTTC. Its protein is CASSSTTVVGGEQYF. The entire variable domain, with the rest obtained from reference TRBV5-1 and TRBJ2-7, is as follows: KAGVTQTPRYLIKTRGQQVTLSCSPISGHRSVSWYQQTPGQGLQFLFEYFSETQRNKGNFPGRFSGRQFSNSRSEMNVSTLELGDSALYLCASSSTTVVGGEQYFGPGTRLTVT.

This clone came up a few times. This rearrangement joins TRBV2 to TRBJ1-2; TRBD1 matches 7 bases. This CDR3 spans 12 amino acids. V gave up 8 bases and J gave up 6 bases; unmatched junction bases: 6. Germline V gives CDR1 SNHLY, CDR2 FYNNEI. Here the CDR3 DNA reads TGTGCCAGCGGAGACAGGGTGGATGGCTACACCTTC. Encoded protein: CASGDRVDGYTF.

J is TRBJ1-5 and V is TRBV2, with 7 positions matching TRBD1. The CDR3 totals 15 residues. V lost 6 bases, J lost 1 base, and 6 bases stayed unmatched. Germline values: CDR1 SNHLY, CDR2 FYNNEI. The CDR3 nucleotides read TGTGCCAGCAGCGCCGACAGGGTAAGCAATCAGCCCCAGCATTTT. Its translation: CASSADRVSNQPQHF.

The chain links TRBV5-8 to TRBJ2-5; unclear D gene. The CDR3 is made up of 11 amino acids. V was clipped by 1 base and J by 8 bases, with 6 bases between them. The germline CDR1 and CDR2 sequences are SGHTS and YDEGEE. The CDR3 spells CASSLRGTQYF. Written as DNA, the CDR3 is TGTGCCAGCAGCTTGCGTGGTACCCAGTACTTC.

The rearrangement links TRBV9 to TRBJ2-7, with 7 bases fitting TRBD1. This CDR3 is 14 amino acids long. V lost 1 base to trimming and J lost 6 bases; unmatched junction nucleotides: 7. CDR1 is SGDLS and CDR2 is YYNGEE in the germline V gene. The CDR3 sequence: CASSVTWDRAEQYF. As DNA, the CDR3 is TGTGCCAGCAGCGTAACTTGGGACAGAGCCGAGCAGTACTTC.

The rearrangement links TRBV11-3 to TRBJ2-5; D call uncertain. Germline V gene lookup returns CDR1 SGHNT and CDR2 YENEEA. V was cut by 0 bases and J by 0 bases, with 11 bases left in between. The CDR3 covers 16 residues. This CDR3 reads CASSLDTASYQETQYF. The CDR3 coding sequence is TGTGCCAGCAGCTTAGATACAGCCTCGTACCAAGAGACCCAGTACTTC. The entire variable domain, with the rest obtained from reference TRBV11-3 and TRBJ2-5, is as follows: EAGVVQSPRYKIIEKKQPVAFWCNPISGHNTLYWYLQNLGQGPELLIRYENEEAVDDSQLPKDRFSAERLKGVDSTLKIQPAELGDSAVYLCASSLDTASYQETQYFGPGTRLLVL.

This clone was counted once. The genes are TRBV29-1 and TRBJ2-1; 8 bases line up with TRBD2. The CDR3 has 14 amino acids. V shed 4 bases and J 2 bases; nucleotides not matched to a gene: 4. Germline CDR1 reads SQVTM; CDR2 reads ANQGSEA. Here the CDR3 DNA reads TGCAGCGTTGGAACTAGCGGCCCCTACAATGAGCAGTTCTTC. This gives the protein CSVGTSGPYNEQFF.

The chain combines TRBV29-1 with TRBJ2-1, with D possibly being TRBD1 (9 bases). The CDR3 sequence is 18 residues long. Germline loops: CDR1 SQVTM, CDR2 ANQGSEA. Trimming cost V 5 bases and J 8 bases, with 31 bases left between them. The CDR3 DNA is TGCAGCGTTCAGAGACAGGGGGGGAGCTTAGCGGGGCGAGATGAGCAGTTCTTC. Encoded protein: CSVQRQGGSLAGRDEQFF.

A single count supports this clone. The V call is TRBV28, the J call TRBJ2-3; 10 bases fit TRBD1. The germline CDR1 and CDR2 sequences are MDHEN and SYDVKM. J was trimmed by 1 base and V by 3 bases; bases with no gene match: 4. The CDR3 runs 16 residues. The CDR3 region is CASSFGTGVGTDTQYF. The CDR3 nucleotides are TGTGCCAGCAGTTTCGGGACAGGGGTTGGCACAGATACGCAGTATTTT.

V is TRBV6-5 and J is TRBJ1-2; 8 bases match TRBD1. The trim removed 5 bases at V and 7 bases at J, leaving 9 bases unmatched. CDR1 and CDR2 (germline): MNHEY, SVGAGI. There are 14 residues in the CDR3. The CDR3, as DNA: TGTGCCAGCAGTAAGTGGACAGGGACCACTGGCTACACCTTC. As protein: CASSKWTGTTGYTF.

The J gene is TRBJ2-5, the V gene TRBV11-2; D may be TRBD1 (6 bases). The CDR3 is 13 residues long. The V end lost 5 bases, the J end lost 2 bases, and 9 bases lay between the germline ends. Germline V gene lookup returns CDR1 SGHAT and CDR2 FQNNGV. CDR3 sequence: CASSVGTQETQYF. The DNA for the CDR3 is TGTGCCAGCAGCGTCGGGACACAAGAGACCCAGTACTTC.

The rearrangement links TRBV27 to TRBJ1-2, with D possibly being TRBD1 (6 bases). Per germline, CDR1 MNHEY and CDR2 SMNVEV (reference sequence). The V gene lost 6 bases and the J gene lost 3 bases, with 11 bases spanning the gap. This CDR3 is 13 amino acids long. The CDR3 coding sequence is TGTGCCAGCAGGCAAGGACAGCACTATGGCTACACCTTC. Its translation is CASRQGQHYGYTF.

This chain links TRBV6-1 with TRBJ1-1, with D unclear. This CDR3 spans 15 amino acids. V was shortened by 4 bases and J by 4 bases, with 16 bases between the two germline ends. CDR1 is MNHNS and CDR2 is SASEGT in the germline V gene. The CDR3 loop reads CASSAFGVLGTEAFF. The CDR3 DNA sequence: TGTGCCAGCAGTGCGTTTGGGGTTTTGGGCACTGAAGCTTTCTTT.

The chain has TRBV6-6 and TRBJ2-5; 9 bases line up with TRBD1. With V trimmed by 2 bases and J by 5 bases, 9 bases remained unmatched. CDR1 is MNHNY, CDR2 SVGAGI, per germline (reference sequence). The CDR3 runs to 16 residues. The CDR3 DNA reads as TGTGCCAGCAGTTACCCGGACAGGGGTGAATCGGAGACCCAGTACTTC. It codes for CASSYPDRGESETQYF.

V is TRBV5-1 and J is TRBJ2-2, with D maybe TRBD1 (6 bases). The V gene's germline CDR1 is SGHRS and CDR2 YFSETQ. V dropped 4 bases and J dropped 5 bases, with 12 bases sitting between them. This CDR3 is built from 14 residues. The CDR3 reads CASSLRTVTGELFF. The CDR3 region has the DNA TGCGCCAGCAGCCTTAGGACAGTTACCGGGGAGCTGTTTTTT.

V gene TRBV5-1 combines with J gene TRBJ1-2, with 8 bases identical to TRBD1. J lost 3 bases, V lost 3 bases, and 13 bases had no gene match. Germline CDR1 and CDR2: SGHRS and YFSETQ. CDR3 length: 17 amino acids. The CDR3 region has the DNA TGCGCCAGCAGCTCCCGGCGGGCAGGGGGCGATTACTATGGCTACACCTTC. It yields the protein CASSSRRAGGDYYGYTF.

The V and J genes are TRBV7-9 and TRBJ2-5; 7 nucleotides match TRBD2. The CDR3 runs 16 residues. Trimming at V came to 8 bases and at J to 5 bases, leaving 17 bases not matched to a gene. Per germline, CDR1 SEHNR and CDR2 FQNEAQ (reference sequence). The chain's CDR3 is CASSTRGREWLETQYF. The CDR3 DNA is TGTGCCAGCTCCACTAGAGGGCGGGAGTGGTTGGAGACCCAGTACTTC.

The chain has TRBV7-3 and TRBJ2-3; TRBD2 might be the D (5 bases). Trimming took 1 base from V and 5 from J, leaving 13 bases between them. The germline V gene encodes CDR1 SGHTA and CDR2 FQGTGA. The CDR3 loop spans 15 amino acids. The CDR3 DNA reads TGTGCCAGCAGCTTAAGTCTAGCTCTTGGAGATACGCAGTATTTT. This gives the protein CASSLSLALGDTQYF. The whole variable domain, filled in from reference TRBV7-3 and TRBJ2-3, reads GAGVSQTPSNKVTEKGKYVELRCDPISGHTALYWYRQSLGQGPEFLIYFQGTGAADDSGLPNDRFFAVRPEGSVSTLKIQRTERGDSAVYLCASSLSLALGDTQYFGPGTRLTVL.

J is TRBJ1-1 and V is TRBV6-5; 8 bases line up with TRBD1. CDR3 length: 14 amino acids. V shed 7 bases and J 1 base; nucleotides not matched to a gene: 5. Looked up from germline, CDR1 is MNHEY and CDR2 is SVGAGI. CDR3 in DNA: TGTGCCAGCAATAAACAGGGGGGGAACACTGAAGCTTTCTTT. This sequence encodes CASNKQGGNTEAFF.

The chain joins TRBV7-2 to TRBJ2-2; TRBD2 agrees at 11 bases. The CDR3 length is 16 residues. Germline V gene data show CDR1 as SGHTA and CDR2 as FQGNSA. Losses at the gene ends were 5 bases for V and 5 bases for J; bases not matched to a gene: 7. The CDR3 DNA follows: TGTGCCAGCAGCGTGAGACTAGCGGGACGAACCGGGGAGCTGTTTTTT. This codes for CASSVRLAGRTGELFF.

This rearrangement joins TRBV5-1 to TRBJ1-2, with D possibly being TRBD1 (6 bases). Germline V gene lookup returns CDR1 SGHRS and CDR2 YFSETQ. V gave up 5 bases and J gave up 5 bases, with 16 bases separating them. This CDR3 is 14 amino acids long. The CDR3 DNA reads TGCGCCAGCAGAGCAGGGGATTTAGGGTATGGCTACACCTTC. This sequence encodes CASRAGDLGYGYTF.

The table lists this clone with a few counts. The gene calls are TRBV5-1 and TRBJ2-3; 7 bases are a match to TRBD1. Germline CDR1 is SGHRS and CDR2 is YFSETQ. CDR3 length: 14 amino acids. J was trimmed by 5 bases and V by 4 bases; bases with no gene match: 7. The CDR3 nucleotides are TGCGCCAGCAGCCCGGGGACAGTGGGAGATACGCAGTATTTT. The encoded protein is CASSPGTVGDTQYF.

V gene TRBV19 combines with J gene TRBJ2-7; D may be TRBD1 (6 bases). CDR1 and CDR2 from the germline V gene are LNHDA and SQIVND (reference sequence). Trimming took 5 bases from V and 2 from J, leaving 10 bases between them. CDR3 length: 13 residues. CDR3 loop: CASSRWDTYEQYF. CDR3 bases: TGTGCCAGTAGTCGTTGGGACACCTACGAGCAGTACTTC.

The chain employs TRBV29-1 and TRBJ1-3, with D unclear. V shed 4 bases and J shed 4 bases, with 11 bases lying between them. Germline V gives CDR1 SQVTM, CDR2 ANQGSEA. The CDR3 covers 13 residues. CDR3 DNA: TGCAGCGTTGCCCAGGCGTCGGGAAACACCATATATTTT. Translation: CSVAQASGNTIYF.

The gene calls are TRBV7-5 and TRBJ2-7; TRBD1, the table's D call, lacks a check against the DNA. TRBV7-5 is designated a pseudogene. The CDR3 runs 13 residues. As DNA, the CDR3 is TGTGCCAGCAGCCGGACAGAGGACTACGAGCAGTACTTC. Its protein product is CASSRTEDYEQYF.